A selection of T cell receptor beta chains follows, all from one sample in a study of blood T cell repertoires in COVID-19. The table came from immunoSEQ multiplex PCR; TCRdb's copy has only in-frame clones and leaves some out. The sample lists fewer than 200,000 clones; 82% were seen once. Sequencing was performed on peripheral blood. The receptors originated from a woman aged 70-85 years with acute or convalescent COVID-19. Both conserved end residues are part of each CDR3. Each record gives: clone size, J gene, CDR3 length, V gene, D gene, CDR3 protein, CDR3 DNA. A D gene is named only where the DNA matches it firmly. The size of a clone is reported for some rows only, either as once, few or many, or as a class for expanded clones.

clone_size: NA; j_call: TRBJ2-5; cdr3_length: 14; v_call: TRBV27; d_call: NA; cdr3_aa: CASSLSAGFETQYF; cdr3_nt: TGTGCCAGCAGTTTATCGGCAGGGTTCGAGACCCAGTACTTC
clone_size: NA; j_call: TRBJ1-5; cdr3_length: 16; v_call: TRBV19; d_call: NA; cdr3_aa: CASSRSFSPQLQPQHF; cdr3_nt: TGTGCCAGTAGTCGGAGTTTCAGTCCCCAACTTCAGCCCCAGCATTTT
clone_size: once; j_call: TRBJ1-5; cdr3_length: 13; v_call: TRBV18; d_call: NA; cdr3_aa: CASSPGGGQPQHF; cdr3_nt: TGTGCCAGCTCACCTGGGGGGGGACAGCCCCAGCATTTT
clone_size: NA; j_call: TRBJ1-6; cdr3_length: 14; v_call: TRBV5-6; d_call: NA; cdr3_aa: CASSSGTLGSPLHF; cdr3_nt: TGTGCCAGCAGTTCCGGGACTCTGGGTTCACCCCTCCACTTT
clone_size: NA; j_call: TRBJ1-1; cdr3_length: 16; v_call: TRBV30; d_call: NA; cdr3_aa: CAWSVKYTKRNTEAFF; cdr3_nt: TGTGCCTGGAGTGTAAAGTATACTAAGAGGAACACTGAAGCTTTCTTT
clone_size: NA; j_call: TRBJ1-1; cdr3_length: 14; v_call: TRBV5-6; d_call: NA; cdr3_aa: CASSLGRRGTEAFF; cdr3_nt: TGTGCCAGCAGCTTGGGACGGCGGGGCACTGAAGCTTTCTTT
clone_size: NA; j_call: TRBJ2-7; cdr3_length: 13; v_call: TRBV27; d_call: NA; cdr3_aa: CASSPRRHDEQYF; cdr3_nt: TGTGCCAGCAGTCCTAGACGGCACGACGAGCAGTACTTC
clone_size: few; j_call: TRBJ1-1; cdr3_length: 16; v_call: TRBV27; d_call: TRBD1; cdr3_aa: CASSFSPRTGGSEAFF; cdr3_nt: TGTGCCAGCAGTTTTAGCCCCAGGACAGGGGGGTCTGAAGCTTTCTTT
clone_size: NA; j_call: TRBJ2-7; cdr3_length: 15; v_call: TRBV7-2; d_call: TRBD2; cdr3_aa: CASSSVAGVYYEQYF; cdr3_nt: TGTGCCAGCAGCTCTGTAGCGGGGGTATATTACGAGCAGTACTTC
clone_size: NA; j_call: TRBJ2-3; cdr3_length: 16; v_call: TRBV7-6; d_call: NA; cdr3_aa: CASSLAFAMGGDTQYF; cdr3_nt: TGTGCCAGCAGCTTAGCTTTTGCGATGGGGGGAGATACGCAGTATTTT
clone_size: once; j_call: TRBJ2-2; cdr3_length: 15; v_call: TRBV7-2; d_call: NA; cdr3_aa: CASSSRGWGTGELFF; cdr3_nt: TGTGCCAGCAGCTCCAGAGGGTGGGGCACCGGGGAGCTGTTTTTT
clone_size: NA; j_call: TRBJ2-3; cdr3_length: 17; v_call: TRBV19; d_call: TRBD1; cdr3_aa: CASSVQILRGHGDTQYF; cdr3_nt: TGTGCCAGTAGCGTCCAAATCCTCAGGGGGCATGGAGATACGCAGTATTTT
clone_size: few; j_call: TRBJ2-7; cdr3_length: 17; v_call: TRBV5-1; d_call: TRBD2; cdr3_aa: CASSFSPSNGGSYEQYF; cdr3_nt: TGCGCCAGCAGCTTTTCCCCTAGTAACGGGGGGTCCTACGAGCAGTACTTC
clone_size: NA; j_call: TRBJ2-3; cdr3_length: 16; v_call: TRBV5-1; d_call: TRBD2; cdr3_aa: CASSLEASGAGDTQYF; cdr3_nt: TGCGCCAGCAGCTTGGAGGCTAGCGGGGCGGGAGATACGCAGTATTTT
clone_size: few; j_call: TRBJ1-2; cdr3_length: 11; v_call: TRBV20-1; d_call: NA; cdr3_aa: CSAIRRYGYTF; cdr3_nt: TGCAGTGCTATTCGTCGTTATGGCTACACCTTC
clone_size: NA; j_call: TRBJ1-5; cdr3_length: 19; v_call: TRBV19; d_call: TRBD1; cdr3_aa: CASSIAKTGGLYSNQPQHF; cdr3_nt: TGTGCCAGTAGTATAGCCAAGACAGGGGGCCTTTATAGCAATCAGCCCCAGCATTTT
clone_size: NA; j_call: TRBJ1-1; cdr3_length: 15; v_call: TRBV10-3; d_call: NA; cdr3_aa: CAISEGGGLNTEAFF; cdr3_nt: TGTGCCATCAGTGAGGGGGGAGGGCTGAACACTGAAGCTTTCTTT
clone_size: NA; j_call: TRBJ1-2; cdr3_length: 14; v_call: TRBV5-1; d_call: NA; cdr3_aa: CASSATGNNYGYTF; cdr3_nt: TGCGCCAGCAGCGCCACCGGGAATAACTATGGCTACACCTTC